These 25 T cell receptor beta chains were sequenced from one sample in a study of blood T cell repertoires in COVID-19. Data came from immunoSEQ multiplex PCR; TCRdb stores just in-frame clones and leaves some out. This table has under 250,000 clones, around three quarters appearing once. Sequences were obtained from peripheral blood. These receptors all stem from a woman between 65 and 79 years old with acute or convalescent COVID-19.

This clone was counted between two and nine times. The chain uses TRBV5-1 and TRBJ2-2; D uncertain. The germline gives CDR1 SGHRS, CDR2 YFSETQ. The CDR3 is made up of 13 amino acids. V was clipped by 0 bases and J by 6 bases, with 6 bases between them. The CDR3 nucleotides read TGCGCCAGCAGCTTGGACGGGTCCGGGGAGCTGTTTTTT. This translates into CASSLDGSGELFF.

The sample holds one count of this clone. The chain couples TRBV27 to TRBJ2-2, with 12 bases matching TRBD1. The CDR3 covers 18 residues. CDR1 MNHEY and CDR2 SMNVEV come from the germline V gene (reference sequence). Unmatched junction bases numbered 11, after V lost 3 bases and J lost 6 bases. DNA for the CDR3: TGTGCCAGCAGTTTTATTCGGGACAGGGGGCTGTTCGCCGGGGAGCTGTTTTTT. Translated: CASSFIRDRGLFAGELFF.

V gene TRBV28 combines with J gene TRBJ1-1; a possible D gene is TRBD1 (6 bases). Per the germline V gene, CDR1 is MDHEN and CDR2 is SYDVKM. V lost 2 bases to trimming and J lost 1 base, with 11 bases between them. The CDR3 consists of 15 residues. The CDR3 reads CASSLPGQRNTEAFF. CDR3 nucleotides: TGTGCCAGCAGTTTACCGGGACAAAGGAACACTGAAGCTTTCTTT.

This chain connects TRBV28 to TRBJ2-1; 7 bases match TRBD1. Germline loops: CDR1 MDHEN, CDR2 SYDVKM. CDR3 length equals 14 residues. The ends lost 6 bases at V and 8 bases at J; junction bases unmatched: 10. CDR3 in amino acids: CASRATGSKDEQFF. CDR3 nucleotide sequence: TGTGCCAGCAGGGCGACAGGGAGCAAGGATGAGCAGTTCTTC.

The chain recombines TRBV6-6 with TRBJ1-2; D perhaps matches TRBD1 (6 bases). Germline loops: CDR1 MNHNY, CDR2 SVGAGI (reference sequence). There are 13 residues in the CDR3. Trimming cost V 6 bases and J 4 bases, with 12 bases left between them. The CDR3 spells CASSPTGSYGYTF. CDR3 nucleotides: TGTGCCAGCAGCCCTACAGGGTCCTATGGCTACACCTTC.

The rearrangement uses TRBV28 and TRBJ1-3; D is undetermined. The V gene's germline CDR1 is MDHEN and CDR2 SYDVKM. Trimming shortened V by 3 bases and J by 0 bases, and 6 bases separated the two germline ends. The CDR3 has 14 amino acids. CDR3 DNA sequence: TGTGCCAGCAGTTTCGTTAGCTCTGGAAACACCATATATTTT. Its translation: CASSFVSSGNTIYF. Together with reference TRBV28 and TRBJ1-3, the CDR3 gives the full variable domain: DVKVTQSSRYLVKRTGEKVFLECVQDMDHENMFWYRQDPGLGLRLIYFSYDVKMKEKGDIPEGYSVSREKKERFSLILESASTNQTSMYLCASSFVSSGNTIYFGEGSWLTVV.

As regards this clone: At one boundary the junction diverges from the germline segment, which might be a read error. The chain is built from TRBV2 and TRBJ2-1, with 8 nucleotides matching TRBD1. This CDR3 is 11 amino acids long. Germline-derived CDR1 and CDR2 are SNHLY and FYNNEI. The DNA of the CDR3 is TGTGCCAGCAGTGACGGACAGGGCCCTCTCTTC. Translating it yields CASSDGQGPLF.

This chain joins TRBV5-4 and TRBJ1-6, with D unresolved. Germline V CDR1 and CDR2: SGHNT, YYREEE (reference sequence). V was shortened by 0 bases and J by 10 bases, with 14 bases between the two germline ends. The CDR3 is 15 amino acids. The CDR3 spells CASSLEGGRESPLHF. The CDR3 DNA reads as TGTGCCAGCAGCTTGGAGGGAGGAAGGGAGTCACCCCTCCACTTT.

The chain is built from TRBV7-2 and TRBJ1-5; 7 bases line up with TRBD1. Germline V CDR1 and CDR2: SGHTA, FQGNSA. The CDR3 spans 15 residues. Trimming cost V 1 base and J 6 bases; bases outside gene matches: 6. The CDR3 nucleotides are TGTGCCAGCAGCTTAGAGGGGGCGCCGACTCAGCCCCAGCATTTT. It yields the protein CASSLEGAPTQPQHF.

The J gene is TRBJ1-5, the V gene TRBV5-6; possible D gene TRBD1, 5 bases. The ends were cut back, 0 bases at V and 9 bases at J, with 13 bases in the middle. The CDR3 extends over 14 amino acids. Germline V gene lookup returns CDR1 SGHDT and CDR2 YYEEEE. Written as DNA, the CDR3 is TGTGCCAGCAGCTTGGGGACACGGGCAGGGCCCCAGCATTTT. Its translation is CASSLGTRAGPQHF.

In its sample, this clone was seen once. V is TRBV19 and J is TRBJ1-2, with D possibly being TRBD1 (5 bases). CDR1 and CDR2 (germline): LNHDA, SQIVND (reference sequence). This CDR3 spans 15 amino acids. V was clipped by 3 bases and J by 0 bases, with 11 bases between them. The CDR3, as DNA: TGTGCCAGTAGTATCAGAGGGGAGGCTAACTATGGCTACACCTTC. It encodes CASSIRGEANYGYTF. The entire variable domain, with the rest obtained from reference TRBV19 and TRBJ1-2, is as follows: DGGITQSPKYLFRKEGQNVTLSCEQNLNHDAMYWYRQDPGQGLRLIYYSQIVNDFQKGDIAEGYSVSREKKESFPLTVTSAQKNPTAFYLCASSIRGEANYGYTFGSGTRLTVV.

The table lists this clone with a few counts. The chain has TRBV2 and TRBJ2-3; maybe TRBD2 (6 bases). Trimming took off 2 bases at V and 2 bases at J, with 20 bases between the two ends. The CDR3 is 18 residues long. Germline loops: CDR1 SNHLY, CDR2 FYNNEI. For the CDR3, the DNA is TGTGCCAGCAGTGAAACGTCGAGGGGACTTACACACACAGATACGCAGTATTTT. Its protein is CASSETSRGLTHTDTQYF. Variable domain in full (rest from reference TRBV2 and TRBJ2-3): EPEVTQTPSHQVTQMGQEVILRCVPISNHLYFYWYRQILGQKVEFLVSFYNNEISEKSEIFDDQFSVERPDGSNFTLKIRSTKLEDSAMYFCASSETSRGLTHTDTQYFGPGTRLTVL.

The rearrangement joins TRBV27 to TRBJ1-2; 8 bases map to TRBD1. Unmatched junction bases numbered 2, after V lost 4 bases and J lost 4 bases. Germline V gene lookup returns CDR1 MNHEY and CDR2 SMNVEV (reference sequence). The CDR3 sequence is 13 residues long. CDR3 DNA: TGTGCCAGCAGTTGGACAGGGTTCTATGGCTACACCTTC. This encodes CASSWTGFYGYTF.

The chain uses TRBV5-1 and TRBJ2-1, with D possibly being TRBD2 (5 bases). The CDR3 extends over 14 amino acids. CDR1 is SGHRS, CDR2 YFSETQ, per germline. Trimming took off 0 bases at V and 6 bases at J, with 10 bases between the two ends. CDR3 sequence: CASSLEGASNEQFF. The CDR3 nucleotides read TGCGCCAGCAGCTTGGAGGGAGCTAGCAATGAGCAGTTCTTC.

The rearrangement joins TRBV9 to TRBJ1-2; 7 bases fit TRBD1. Germline assignment: CDR1 SGDLS and CDR2 YYNGEE. This CDR3 region has 15 residues. V gave up 0 bases and J gave up 8 bases; unmatched junction bases: 10. The CDR3 bases are TGTGCCAGCAGCGTAGGCCCTCCGGGACAGACGGGCTACACCTTC. Protein: CASSVGPPGQTGYTF.

This sequence joins TRBV6-5 and TRBJ1-6; TRBD1 matches at 7 bases. Germline loops: CDR1 MNHEY, CDR2 SVGAGI. This CDR3 has 15 amino acids. Trimming at V came to 5 bases and at J to 10 bases, leaving 11 bases not matched to a gene. The CDR3 reads CASSPQGQGGSPLHF. CDR3 bases: TGTGCCAGCAGTCCTCAAGGGCAGGGGGGATCACCCCTCCACTTT.

The chain employs TRBV3-1 (or the pseudogene TRBV3-2) and TRBJ1-1; 7 positions agree with TRBD1. This CDR3 is 14 amino acids long. Trimming removed 4 bases from V and 5 bases from J; junction bases left unmatched: 7. Per the germline V gene, CDR1 is LGHDT and CDR2 is YNNKEL (reference sequence). CDR3 sequence (DNA): TGTGCCAGCAGCCCAGGGGACAGAACGACTGAAGCTTTCTTT. It specifies CASSPGDRTTEAFF.

This chain joins TRBV4-1 and TRBJ2-2; TRBD2 is a possible D gene (5 bases). There are 16 residues in the CDR3. Trimming left V 0 bases short and J 2 bases short, with 10 bases between. The germline CDR1 and CDR2 sequences are MGHRA and YSYEKL. The chain's CDR3 is CASSQDLLGNTGELFF. Written as DNA, the CDR3 is TGCGCCAGCAGCCAAGATTTACTAGGTAACACCGGGGAGCTGTTTTTT.

The J gene is TRBJ2-7, the V gene TRBV28, with 12 bases matching TRBD1. The trim removed 10 bases at V and 4 bases at J, leaving 5 bases unmatched. Germline V CDR1 and CDR2: MDHEN, SYDVKM. This CDR3 region has 13 residues. CDR3 bases: TGTGCCACCCGGGACAGGGGGCCTTACGAGCAGTACTTC. It encodes CATRDRGPYEQYF.

This chain joins TRBV29-1 and TRBJ1-3; the match to TRBD1 covers 7 bases. The CDR3 extends over 13 amino acids. J lost 3 bases, V lost 7 bases, and 6 bases had no gene match. CDR1 is SQVTM, CDR2 ANQGSEA, per germline. CDR3 protein: CSARTGDGNTIYF. DNA of the CDR3: TGCAGCGCCCGCACAGGGGATGGAAACACCATATATTTT.

This chain uses TRBV28 with TRBJ2-5, with TRBD1 as a possible D gene (6 bases). The germline V and J ends were trimmed by 5 bases and 2 bases, with 30 bases remaining between them. The germline gives CDR1 MDHEN, CDR2 SYDVKM. The CDR3 runs 20 residues. CDR3 region: CASSTRGTGRGAHGQETQYF. CDR3 in DNA: TGTGCCAGCAGTACCAGGGGAACAGGGCGAGGGGCCCACGGTCAAGAGACCCAGTACTTC.

This chain connects TRBV5-1 to TRBJ2-3; D is possibly TRBD2 (6 bases). The CDR3 covers 14 residues. The V end lost 2 bases, the J end lost 2 bases, and 9 bases lay between the germline ends. The V gene's germline CDR1 is SGHRS and CDR2 YFSETQ. The CDR3 spells CASSFRDSTDTQYF. In DNA, the CDR3 is TGCGCCAGCAGCTTCCGGGACTCCACAGATACGCAGTATTTT.

The chain carries TRBV3-1 (or the pseudogene TRBV3-2) and TRBJ1-1, with TRBD1 matching over 7 bases. With 1 base clipped from V and 7 bases from J, the junction kept 9 bases outside the gene matches. Looked up from germline, CDR1 is LGHDT and CDR2 is YNNKEL (reference sequence). The CDR3 has 15 residues. The CDR3 reads CASSQGGAGGFEAFF. DNA for the CDR3: TGTGCCAGCAGCCAAGGAGGTGCAGGGGGGTTTGAAGCTTTCTTT.

The rearrangement joins TRBV24-1 to TRBJ2-7; TRBD1 aligns across 8 bases. V lost 4 bases, J lost 0 bases, and 7 bases stayed unmatched. The CDR3 length is 16 residues. The germline V gene has CDR1 KGHDR and CDR2 SFDVKD. CDR3 residues: CATSDKTGTGSYEQYF. The CDR3 DNA reads as TGTGCCACCAGTGACAAAACCGGGACAGGCTCCTACGAGCAGTACTTC.

The V and J genes are TRBV19 and TRBJ1-1; 8 positions agree with TRBD1. The CDR3 is made up of 13 amino acids. Germline V gives CDR1 LNHDA, CDR2 SQIVND (reference sequence). Trimming removed 11 bases from V and 1 base from J; junction bases left unmatched: 6. DNA of the CDR3: TGTGCCGCACGGACAGGGAGGAACACTGAAGCTTTCTTT. Its protein is CAARTGRNTEAFF. The full variable domain, its missing parts supplied by reference TRBV19 and TRBJ1-1, is DGGITQSPKYLFRKEGQNVTLSCEQNLNHDAMYWYRQDPGQGLRLIYYSQIVNDFQKGDIAEGYSVSREKKESFPLTVTSAQKNPTAFYLCAARTGRNTEAFFGQGTRLTVV.